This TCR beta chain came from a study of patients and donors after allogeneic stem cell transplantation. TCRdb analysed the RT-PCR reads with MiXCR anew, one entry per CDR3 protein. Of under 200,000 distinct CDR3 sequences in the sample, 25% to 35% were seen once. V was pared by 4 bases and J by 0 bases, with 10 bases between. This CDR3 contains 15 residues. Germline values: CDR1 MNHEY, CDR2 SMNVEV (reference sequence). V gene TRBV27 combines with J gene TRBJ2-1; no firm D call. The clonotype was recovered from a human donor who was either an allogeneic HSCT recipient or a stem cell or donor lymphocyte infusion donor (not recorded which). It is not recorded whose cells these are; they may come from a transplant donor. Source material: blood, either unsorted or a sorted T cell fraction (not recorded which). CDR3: CASSYFASSYNEQFF. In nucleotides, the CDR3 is TGTGCCAGCAGTTACTTTGCCAGCTCCTACAATGAGCAGTTCTTC.